The 26 T cell receptor beta chains in this list originate from one sample, sequenced in a study of T cell changes during pregnancy in multiple sclerosis. Sequencing used immunoSEQ multiplex PCR; TCRdb keeps in-frame clones, though not all of them. In the table there are over 90,000 clones, roughly nine tenths of which are singletons. This specimen was peripheral blood, taken after pregnancy. Every receptor here comes from a female donor with multiple sclerosis, enrolled in a pregnancy study.

The rearrangement uses TRBV9 and TRBJ2-7; possibly TRBD2 for D (6 bases). Germline assignment: CDR1 SGDLS and CDR2 YYNGEE. Deletions cut 3 bases from V and 4 bases from J, with 17 bases between. The CDR3 consists of 15 residues. The chain's CDR3 is CASSALPGGNYEQYF. In DNA, the CDR3 is TGTGCCAGCAGCGCCCTCCCTGGGGGGAATTACGAGCAGTACTTC.

The chain combines TRBV5-4 with TRBJ2-5; 10 bases are shared with TRBD1. V gave up 3 bases and J gave up 5 bases; unmatched junction bases: 4. This CDR3 has 14 residues. The germline gives CDR1 SGHNT, CDR2 YYREEE (reference sequence). CDR3 nucleotides: TGTGCCAGCAGCTCAGACAGGGGGCGCGAGACCCAGTACTTC. The encoded protein is CASSSDRGRETQYF.

This sequence joins TRBV4-2 and TRBJ1-4; 7 bases are shared with TRBD1. Germline assignment: CDR1 LGHNA and CDR2 YNFKEQ. This CDR3 is 16 amino acids long. After removal of 3 bases from V and 4 bases from J, the junction contained 8 bases not matched to a gene. The CDR3 bases are TGTGCCAGCAGCCACGATACCGGGACAGTTAATGAAAAACTGTTTTTT. Translation: CASSHDTGTVNEKLFF.

V and J are TRBV29-1 and TRBJ2-1, with 8 bases lining up with TRBD2. This CDR3 has 15 amino acids. The germline gives CDR1 SQVTM, CDR2 ANQGSEA. Trimming at V came to 6 bases and at J to 4 bases, leaving 11 bases not matched to a gene. The CDR3 region has the DNA TGCAGCGTCCACTCCCCCGGGACTAGTTACAATGAGCAGTTCTTC. It encodes CSVHSPGTSYNEQFF.

The chain recombines TRBV9 with TRBJ2-3, with TRBD2 as a possible D gene (6 bases). The CDR3 is 16 amino acids. CDR1 is SGDLS and CDR2 is YYNGEE in the germline V gene. The V end was cut by 4 bases, the J end by 0 bases, with 15 bases between. This CDR3 reads CASSPGTLQSTDTQYF. Written as DNA, the CDR3 is TGTGCCAGCAGCCCAGGGACTCTACAGAGCACAGATACGCAGTATTTT.

The count of this clone is one. The chain carries TRBV29-1 and TRBJ2-7, with 9 bases matching TRBD1. J was trimmed by 4 bases and V by 7 bases; bases with no gene match: 5. The CDR3 contains 12 residues. CDR1 is SQVTM, CDR2 ANQGSEA, per germline. The chain's CDR3 is CSATGGRYEQYF. In DNA, the CDR3 is TGCAGCGCGACAGGGGGTCGGTACGAGCAGTACTTC.

The CDR3 DNA follows: TGTGCCAGCAGCTTAGACCGGGTAAACCCGGAGCCCCAGCATTTT. Translation: CASSLDRVNPEPQHF. The chain joins TRBV7-9 to TRBJ1-5, with D unresolved. In germline, CDR1 is SEHNR, CDR2 FQNEAQ (reference sequence). This CDR3 has 15 residues. V dropped 1 base and J dropped 8 bases, with 15 bases sitting between them.

The chain has TRBV7-8 and TRBJ1-6, with 7 nucleotides matching TRBD1. Germline CDR1 SGHVS, CDR2 FQNEAQ. The CDR3 sequence is 18 residues long. With V trimmed by 5 bases and J by 0 bases, 10 bases remained unmatched. CDR3 loop: CASSLLRQGSSYNSPLHF. CDR3 coding DNA: TGTGCCAGCAGCCTTCTTCGACAGGGCAGCTCCTATAATTCACCCCTCCACTTT. The whole variable domain, remainder taken from reference TRBV7-8 and TRBJ1-6, is GAGVSQSPRYKVAKRGQDVALRCDPISGHVSLFWYQQALGQGPEFLTYFQNEAQLDKSGLPSDRFFAERPEGSVSTLKIQRTQQEDSAVYLCASSLLRQGSSYNSPLHFGNGTRLTVT.

This clone was observed once. The chain carries TRBV5-1 and TRBJ2-7, with 11 bases fitting TRBD2. CDR1 SGHRS and CDR2 YFSETQ come from the germline V gene. CDR3 length: 16 residues. Trimming removed 0 bases from V and 7 bases from J; junction bases left unmatched: 9. The CDR3 sequence: CASSLVSGGASLEQYF. The CDR3 coding sequence is TGCGCCAGCAGCTTGGTTAGCGGGGGGGCCTCTCTGGAGCAGTACTTC.

The chain couples TRBV25-1 to TRBJ1-4, with 8 positions matching TRBD1. CDR3 size: 16 residues. With 5 bases clipped from V and 0 bases from J, the junction kept 5 bases outside the gene matches. Germline CDR1 MGHDK, CDR2 SYGVNS. CDR3 DNA sequence: TGTGCCAGCAGTCAGGGGGCGGTAGCAACTAATGAAAAACTGTTTTTT. Amino acid sequence: CASSQGAVATNEKLFF.

The chain uses TRBV11-2 and TRBJ2-7; 7 nucleotides match TRBD2. J gave up 7 bases and V 5 bases, and 11 bases lay outside the gene matches. CDR1 is SGHAT and CDR2 is FQNNGV in the germline V gene. The CDR3 runs 14 residues. CDR3: CASSTIAGPREQYF. The CDR3 region has the DNA TGTGCCAGCAGCACCATAGCGGGCCCTCGTGAGCAGTACTTC.

V and J are TRBV7-2 and TRBJ2-7, with TRBD1 matching 7 bases. The CDR3 is made up of 13 amino acids. The V and J ends lost 1 base and 5 bases, in that order; junction bases with no gene match: 2. Germline assignment: CDR1 SGHTA and CDR2 FQGNSA. CDR3 residues: CASSLGQGDEQYF. The CDR3 nucleotides are TGTGCCAGCAGCTTAGGACAGGGTGACGAGCAGTACTTC. The entire variable domain, with the rest obtained from reference TRBV7-2 and TRBJ2-7, is as follows: GAGVSQSPSNKVTEKGKDVELRCDPISGHTALYWYRQSLGQGLEFLIYFQGNSAPDKSGLPSDRFSAERTGGSVSTLTIQRTQQEDSAVYLCASSLGQGDEQYFGPGTRLTVT.

The chain links TRBV28 to TRBJ1-3, with 12 bases matching TRBD1. The germline CDR1 and CDR2 sequences are MDHEN and SYDVKM. The CDR3 has 17 residues. The V segment lost 7 bases and the J segment 2 bases; nucleotides outside the gene matches: 9. This CDR3 reads CASNRIGTGGAGNTIYF. DNA for the CDR3: TGTGCCAGCAACCGAATAGGGACAGGGGGCGCTGGAAACACCATATATTTT.

The chain links TRBV9 to TRBJ2-7; 8 positions match TRBD2. The CDR3 loop spans 15 amino acids. V dropped 4 bases and J dropped 0; count of bases not matched to a gene: 6. Germline V gene data show CDR1 as SGDLS and CDR2 as YYNGEE. CDR3 bases: TGTGCCAGCAGCCTCGAAGCGGGGGACTCCTACGAGCAGTACTTC. Protein: CASSLEAGDSYEQYF.

The chain uses TRBV11-3 and TRBJ2-2; 7 positions match TRBD2. The germline CDR1 and CDR2 sequences are SGHNT and YENEEA. After removal of 2 bases from V and 8 bases from J, the junction contained 14 bases not matched to a gene. The CDR3 extends over 17 amino acids. The CDR3 nucleotides are TGTGCCAGCAGCTTAAAGACTTCTCGGGGCGGGAGAGGGGAGCTGTTTTTT. Translating gives CASSLKTSRGGRGELFF.

The chain combines TRBV19 with TRBJ1-5; possibly TRBD1 for D (6 bases). V lost 3 bases and J 3 bases, leaving 15 bases between the germline ends. The length of the CDR3 is 16 residues. Germline-derived CDR1 and CDR2 are LNHDA and SQIVND (reference sequence). The CDR3 loop reads CASSMPRQVLNQPQHF. CDR3 in DNA: TGTGCCAGTAGTATGCCCCGACAGGTTCTCAATCAGCCCCAGCATTTT.

The DNA for the CDR3 is TGTGCCAGCAGTGAAAGGGGGGGAGGATCTACCTACGAGCAGTACTTC. Translating it yields CASSERGGGSTYEQYF. V is TRBV6-1 and J is TRBJ2-7, with D possibly matching TRBD2 (7 bases). Trimming took 2 bases from V and 2 from J, leaving 16 bases between them. Germline values: CDR1 MNHNS, CDR2 SASEGT. This CDR3 contains 16 residues.

V is TRBV10-3 and J is TRBJ2-7; TRBD2 is a possible D gene (7 bases). The CDR3 runs to 15 residues. Per germline, CDR1 ENHRY and CDR2 SYGVKD. V dropped 6 bases and J dropped 0 bases, with 15 bases sitting between them. CDR3 in amino acids: CAISDAGASSYEQYF. The CDR3 region has the DNA TGTGCCATCAGCGATGCGGGGGCAAGCTCCTACGAGCAGTACTTC.

This clone was observed a handful of times. This chain uses TRBV29-1 with TRBJ2-2; TRBD2 aligns across 8 bases. Germline V gene lookup returns CDR1 SQVTM and CDR2 ANQGSEA. V lost 7 bases, J lost 7 bases, and 11 bases stayed unmatched. The CDR3 is 14 amino acids. The CDR3 loop reads CSARAGDFSGELFF. The CDR3 bases are TGCAGCGCACGAGCGGGAGACTTTAGCGGGGAGCTGTTTTTT.

V is TRBV28 and J is TRBJ2-5, with D maybe TRBD2 (5 bases). The V gene's germline CDR1 is MDHEN and CDR2 SYDVKM. This CDR3 region has 14 residues. The V gene lost 6 bases and the J gene lost 5 bases, with 16 bases spanning the gap. The CDR3 DNA reads as TGTGCCAGCAGCCGAGGTATCAGAGGGGAGACCCAGTACTTC. It specifies CASSRGIRGETQYF. The full variable domain, in which reference TRBV28 and TRBJ2-5 provide the parts outside the CDR3, is DVKVTQSSRYLVKRTGEKVFLECVQDMDHENMFWYRQDPGLGLRLIYFSYDVKMKEKGDIPEGYSVSREKKERFSLILESASTNQTSMYLCASSRGIRGETQYFGPGTRLLVL.

This chain connects TRBV5-1 to TRBJ2-1, with 10 nucleotides matching TRBD2. The germline V gene has CDR1 SGHRS and CDR2 YFSETQ. V dropped 4 bases and J dropped 5; count of bases not matched to a gene: 9. The CDR3 sequence is 16 residues long. The CDR3 sequence: CASSRRGTSEHNEQFF. CDR3 nucleotide sequence: TGCGCCAGCAGCCGACGGGGGACTAGCGAGCACAATGAGCAGTTCTTC. The whole variable domain, remainder taken from reference TRBV5-1 and TRBJ2-1, is KAGVTQTPRYLIKTRGQQVTLSCSPISGHRSVSWYQQTPGQGLQFLFEYFSETQRNKGNFPGRFSGRQFSNSRSEMNVSTLELGDSALYLCASSRRGTSEHNEQFFGPGTRLTVL.

This rearrangement joins TRBV18 to TRBJ1-5, with 9 nucleotides matching TRBD1. CDR3 length: 15 residues. Germline V CDR1 and CDR2: KGHSH, LQKENI. V dropped 4 bases and J dropped 3; count of bases not matched to a gene: 4. The CDR3 protein is CASSLGTGFNQPQHF. CDR3 DNA: TGTGCCAGCTCACTCGGGACAGGGTTCAATCAGCCCCAGCATTTT. The full variable domain, in which reference TRBV18 and TRBJ1-5 provide the parts outside the CDR3, is NAGVMQNPRHLVRRRGQEARLRCSPMKGHSHVYWYRQLPEEGLKFMVYLQKENIIDESGMPKERFSAEFPKEGPSILRIQQVVRGDSAAYFCASSLGTGFNQPQHFGDGTRLSIL.

CDR3 DNA sequence: TGTGCCAGCAGCTTCCCGACAGGGAACTATGGCTACACCTTC. Translated: CASSFPTGNYGYTF. This rearrangement joins TRBV7-2 to TRBJ1-2, with 7 bases identical to TRBD1. Germline lookup yields CDR1 SGHTA and CDR2 FQGNSA. Trimming removed 3 bases from V and 2 bases from J; junction bases left unmatched: 3. The length of the CDR3 is 14 residues. The full variable domain, completed using reference TRBV7-2 and TRBJ1-2, is GAGVSQSPSNKVTEKGKDVELRCDPISGHTALYWYRQSLGQGLEFLIYFQGNSAPDKSGLPSDRFSAERTGGSVSTLTIQRTQQEDSAVYLCASSFPTGNYGYTFGSGTRLTVV.

This clone was counted a single time. The V and J genes are TRBV9 and TRBJ2-3, with a weak D call TRBD2 (5 bases). Germline values: CDR1 SGDLS, CDR2 YYNGEE. V lost 0 bases, J lost 3 bases, and 17 bases lay in between. The CDR3 sequence is 17 residues long. The CDR3 nucleotides are TGTGCCAGCAGCGTAGAGGGCAGCGTCCGACTAACAGATACGCAGTATTTT. Amino acids: CASSVEGSVRLTDTQYF.

The rearrangement joins TRBV7-3 to TRBJ2-6; tentative D call: TRBD1 (7 bases). Germline-derived CDR1 and CDR2 are SGHTA and FQGTGA. V lost 8 bases to trimming and J lost 0 bases, with 14 bases between them. The CDR3 spans 16 residues. The CDR3 DNA follows: TGTGCCAGCCAAGGAGGGGGCGCCTCTGGGGCCAACGTCCTGACTTTC. This sequence encodes CASQGGGASGANVLTF.

The chain links TRBV19 to TRBJ1-5, with 7 bases lining up with TRBD1. Germline-derived CDR1 and CDR2 are LNHDA and SQIVND (reference sequence). The ends lost 3 bases at V and 5 bases at J; junction bases unmatched: 7. CDR3 length equals 15 residues. The CDR3 loop is CASSIGGQHYQPQHF. CDR3 DNA: TGTGCCAGTAGTATCGGGGGACAGCATTATCAGCCCCAGCATTTT.